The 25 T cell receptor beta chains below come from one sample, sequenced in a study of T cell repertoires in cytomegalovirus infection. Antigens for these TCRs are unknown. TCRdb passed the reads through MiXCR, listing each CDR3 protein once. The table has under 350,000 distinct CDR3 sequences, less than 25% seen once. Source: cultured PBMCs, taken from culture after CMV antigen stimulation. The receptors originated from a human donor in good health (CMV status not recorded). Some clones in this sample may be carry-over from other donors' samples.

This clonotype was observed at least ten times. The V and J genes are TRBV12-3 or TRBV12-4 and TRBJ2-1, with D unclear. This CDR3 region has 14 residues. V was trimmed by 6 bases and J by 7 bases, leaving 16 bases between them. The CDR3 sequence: CASSLLEVGNEQFF. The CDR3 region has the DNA TGTGCCAGCAGCCTATTAGAAGTAGGGAATGAGCAGTTCTTC.

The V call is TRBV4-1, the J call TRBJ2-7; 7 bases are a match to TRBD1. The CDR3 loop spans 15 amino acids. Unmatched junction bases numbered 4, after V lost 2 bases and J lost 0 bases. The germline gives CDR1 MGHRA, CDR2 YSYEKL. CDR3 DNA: TGCGCCAGCAGCCAATACAGGGGAAGCTCCTACGAGCAGTACTTC. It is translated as CASSQYRGSSYEQYF.

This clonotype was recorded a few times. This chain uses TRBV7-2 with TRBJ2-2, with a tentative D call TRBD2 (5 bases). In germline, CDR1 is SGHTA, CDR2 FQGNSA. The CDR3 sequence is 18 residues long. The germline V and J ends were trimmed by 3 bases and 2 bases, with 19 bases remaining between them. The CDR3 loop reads CASSLPASAEVNTGELFF. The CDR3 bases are TGTGCCAGCAGCTTGCCGGCATCAGCGGAGGTTAACACCGGGGAGCTGTTTTTT.

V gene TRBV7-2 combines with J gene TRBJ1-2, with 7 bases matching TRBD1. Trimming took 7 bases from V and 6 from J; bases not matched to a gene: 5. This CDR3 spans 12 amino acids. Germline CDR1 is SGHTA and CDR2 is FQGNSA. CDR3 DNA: TGTGCCAGCAATTTAGGGGGCCATGGCTACACCTTC. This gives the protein CASNLGGHGYTF.

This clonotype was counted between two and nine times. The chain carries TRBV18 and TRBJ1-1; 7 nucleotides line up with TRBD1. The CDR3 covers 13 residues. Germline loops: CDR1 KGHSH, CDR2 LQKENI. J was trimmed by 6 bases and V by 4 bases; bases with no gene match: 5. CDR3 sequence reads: CASSQTGDAEAFF. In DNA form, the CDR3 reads TGTGCCAGCTCACAAACAGGGGATGCTGAAGCTTTCTTT.

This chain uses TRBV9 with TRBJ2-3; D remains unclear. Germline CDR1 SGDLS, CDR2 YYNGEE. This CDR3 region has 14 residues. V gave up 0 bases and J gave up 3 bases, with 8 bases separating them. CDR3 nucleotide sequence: TGTGCCAGCAGCGTAGGCCAGGCGACAGATACGCAGTATTTT. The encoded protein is CASSVGQATDTQYF.

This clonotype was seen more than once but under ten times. The CDR3 nucleotides read TGTGCCAGTAGTAGATCCCCCGACAGAATTGGGGGCTACACCTTC. Translating it yields CASSRSPDRIGGYTF. The chain carries TRBV19 and TRBJ1-2; weak D call: TRBD1 (5 bases). Germline assignment: CDR1 LNHDA and CDR2 SQIVND (reference sequence). The CDR3 is 15 amino acids. Trimming removed 4 bases from V and 8 bases from J, with 20 bases in between. Filled out from reference TRBV19 and TRBJ1-2, the complete variable domain reads DGGITQSPKYLFRKEGQNVTLSCEQNLNHDAMYWYRQDPGQGLRLIYYSQIVNDFQKGDIAEGYSVSREKKESFPLTVTSAQKNPTAFYLCASSRSPDRIGGYTFGSGTRLTVV.

This CDR3 is CASNPPGNTGELFF. The CDR3 nucleotides read TGTGCCAGCAACCCTCCGGGGAACACCGGGGAGCTGTTTTTT. The genes are TRBV7-6 and TRBJ2-2; D remains ambiguous. In germline, CDR1 is SGHVS, CDR2 FNYEAQ. The V end lost 7 bases, the J end lost 1 base, and 10 bases lay between the germline ends. This CDR3 contains 14 residues. Using reference TRBV7-6 and TRBJ2-2 for the parts outside the CDR3, the full variable domain is GAGVSQSPRYKVTKRGQDVALRCDPISGHVSLYWYRQALGQGPEFLTYFNYEAQQDKSGLPNDRFSAERPEGSISTLTIQRTEQRDSAMYRCASNPPGNTGELFFGEGSRLTVL.

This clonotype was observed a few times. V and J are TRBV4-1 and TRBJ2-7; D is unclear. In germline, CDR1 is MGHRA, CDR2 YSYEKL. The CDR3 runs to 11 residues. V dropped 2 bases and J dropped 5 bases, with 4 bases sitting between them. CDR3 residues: CASSQRDEQYF. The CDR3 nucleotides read TGCGCCAGCAGCCAACGAGACGAGCAGTACTTC.

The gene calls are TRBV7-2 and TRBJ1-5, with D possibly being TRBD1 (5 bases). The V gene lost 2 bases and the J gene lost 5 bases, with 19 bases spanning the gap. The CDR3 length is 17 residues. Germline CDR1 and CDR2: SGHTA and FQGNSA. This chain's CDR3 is CASSLREAGSGDQPQHF. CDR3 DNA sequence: TGTGCCAGCAGCTTAAGGGAGGCAGGGTCGGGGGATCAGCCCCAGCATTTT.

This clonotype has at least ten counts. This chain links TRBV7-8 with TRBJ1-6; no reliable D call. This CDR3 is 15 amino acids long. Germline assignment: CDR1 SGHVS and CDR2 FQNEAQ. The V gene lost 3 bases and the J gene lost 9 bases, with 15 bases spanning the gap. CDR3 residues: CASSFGEPLSSPLHF. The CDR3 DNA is TGTGCCAGCAGCTTCGGGGAACCTCTGAGTTCACCCCTCCACTTT.

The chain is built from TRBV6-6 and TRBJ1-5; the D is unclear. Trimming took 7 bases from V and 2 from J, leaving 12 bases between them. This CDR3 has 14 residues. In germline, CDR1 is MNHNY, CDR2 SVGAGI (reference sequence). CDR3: CASNAVWGNQPQHF. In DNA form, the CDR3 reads TGTGCCAGCAATGCCGTTTGGGGCAATCAGCCCCAGCATTTT.

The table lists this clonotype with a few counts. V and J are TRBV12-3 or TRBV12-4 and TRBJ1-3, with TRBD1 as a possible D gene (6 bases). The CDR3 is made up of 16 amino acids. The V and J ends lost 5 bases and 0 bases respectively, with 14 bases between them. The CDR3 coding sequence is TGTGCCAGCAGTCCTCAGGGGTCGGGCTCTGGAAACACCATATATTTT. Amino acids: CASSPQGSGSGNTIYF.

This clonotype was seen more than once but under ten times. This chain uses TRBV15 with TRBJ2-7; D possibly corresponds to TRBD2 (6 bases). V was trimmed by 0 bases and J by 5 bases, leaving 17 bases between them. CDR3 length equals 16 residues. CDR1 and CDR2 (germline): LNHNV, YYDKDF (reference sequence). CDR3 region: CATSRDLLGGSHEQYF. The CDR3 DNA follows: TGTGCCACCAGCAGAGATCTGTTGGGGGGATCCCACGAGCAGTACTTC.

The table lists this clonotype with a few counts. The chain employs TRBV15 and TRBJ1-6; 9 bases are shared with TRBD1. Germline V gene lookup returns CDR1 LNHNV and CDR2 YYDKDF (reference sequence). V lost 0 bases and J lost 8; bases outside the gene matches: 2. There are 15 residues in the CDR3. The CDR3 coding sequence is TGTGCCACCAGCAGAGATCGACAGGGGGATTCACCCCTCCACTTT. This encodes CATSRDRQGDSPLHF. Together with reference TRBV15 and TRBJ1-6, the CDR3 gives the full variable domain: DAMVIQNPRYQVTQFGKPVTLSCSQTLNHNVMYWYQQKSSQAPKLLFHYYDKDFNNEADTPDNFQSRRPNTSFCFLDIRSPGLGDTAMYLCATSRDRQGDSPLHFGNGTRLTVT.

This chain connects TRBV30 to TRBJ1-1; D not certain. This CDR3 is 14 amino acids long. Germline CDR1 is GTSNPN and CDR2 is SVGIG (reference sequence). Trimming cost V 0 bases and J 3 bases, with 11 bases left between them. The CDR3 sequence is CAWSVSPWDTEAFF. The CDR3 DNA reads TGTGCCTGGAGTGTATCCCCCTGGGACACTGAAGCTTTCTTT.

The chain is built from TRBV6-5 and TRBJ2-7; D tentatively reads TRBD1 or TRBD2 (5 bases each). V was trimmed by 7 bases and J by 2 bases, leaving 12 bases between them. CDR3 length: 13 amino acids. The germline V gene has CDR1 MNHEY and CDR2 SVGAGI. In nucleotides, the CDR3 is TGTGCCAGCACCTCTGGGGGAGCCTACGAGCAGTACTTC. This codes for CASTSGGAYEQYF.

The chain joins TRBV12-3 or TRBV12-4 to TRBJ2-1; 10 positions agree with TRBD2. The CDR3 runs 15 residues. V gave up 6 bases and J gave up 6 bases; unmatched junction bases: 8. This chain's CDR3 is CASRRKREGTNEQFF. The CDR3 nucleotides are TGTGCCAGCAGACGCAAGCGGGAGGGCACCAATGAGCAGTTCTTC.

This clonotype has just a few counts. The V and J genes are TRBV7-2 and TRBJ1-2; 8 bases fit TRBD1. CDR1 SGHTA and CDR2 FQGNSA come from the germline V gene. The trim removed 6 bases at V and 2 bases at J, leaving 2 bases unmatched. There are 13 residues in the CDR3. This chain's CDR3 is CASRRTGNYGYTF. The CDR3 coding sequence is TGTGCCAGCAGGCGGACAGGGAACTATGGCTACACCTTC.

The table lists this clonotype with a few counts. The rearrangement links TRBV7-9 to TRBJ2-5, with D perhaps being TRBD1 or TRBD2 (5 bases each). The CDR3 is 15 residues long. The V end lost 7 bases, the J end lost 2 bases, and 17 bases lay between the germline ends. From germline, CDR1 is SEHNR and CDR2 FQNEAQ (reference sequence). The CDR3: CASTPGTRDQETQYF. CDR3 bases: TGTGCCAGCACCCCCGGGACCAGAGATCAAGAGACCCAGTACTTC.

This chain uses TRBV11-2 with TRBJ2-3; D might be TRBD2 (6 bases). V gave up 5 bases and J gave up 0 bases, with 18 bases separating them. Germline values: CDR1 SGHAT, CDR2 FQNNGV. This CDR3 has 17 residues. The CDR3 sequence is CASSPTLSGPSTDTQYF. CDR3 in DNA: TGTGCCAGCAGCCCAACTCTCAGCGGGCCAAGCACAGATACGCAGTATTTT.

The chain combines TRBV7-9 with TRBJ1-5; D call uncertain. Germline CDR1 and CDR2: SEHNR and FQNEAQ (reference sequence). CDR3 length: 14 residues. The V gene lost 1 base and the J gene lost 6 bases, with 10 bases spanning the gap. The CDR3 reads CASSLVEGSQPQHF. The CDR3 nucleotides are TGTGCCAGCAGCTTAGTGGAGGGAAGTCAGCCCCAGCATTTT.

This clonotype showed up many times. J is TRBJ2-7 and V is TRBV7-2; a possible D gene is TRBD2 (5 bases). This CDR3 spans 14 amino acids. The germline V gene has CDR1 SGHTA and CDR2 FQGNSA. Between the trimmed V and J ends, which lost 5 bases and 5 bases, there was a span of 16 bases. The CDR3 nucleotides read TGTGCCAGCAGCCCCCTCGGATCCGGGGACGAGCAGTACTTC. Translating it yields CASSPLGSGDEQYF.

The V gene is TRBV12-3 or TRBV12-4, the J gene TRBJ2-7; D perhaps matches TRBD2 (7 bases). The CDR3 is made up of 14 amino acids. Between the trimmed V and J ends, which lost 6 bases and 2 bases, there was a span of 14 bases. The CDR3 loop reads CASSWGGATYEQYF. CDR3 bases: TGTGCCAGCAGCTGGGGGGGCGCTACCTACGAGCAGTACTTC.

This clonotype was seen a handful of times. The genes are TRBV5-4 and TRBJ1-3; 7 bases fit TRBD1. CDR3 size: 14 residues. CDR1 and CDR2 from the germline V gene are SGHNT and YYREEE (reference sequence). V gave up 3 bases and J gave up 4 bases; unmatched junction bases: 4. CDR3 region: CASSSQGYGNTIYF. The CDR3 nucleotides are TGTGCCAGCAGCTCACAGGGGTACGGAAACACCATATATTTT.